This T cell receptor beta chain was retrieved from a study of control samples from healthy donors and cancer patients. The table lists this clone with a count of one. The assay was immunoSEQ multiplex PCR, and TCRdb's table has in-frame clones only and misses some. The data contain about 160,000 clones, approximately 96% of them singletons. The CDR3 totals 15 residues. Germline-derived CDR1 and CDR2 are KGHSH and LQKENI. With 4 bases removed from V and 2 bases from J, the gap between germline ends came to 11 bases. Material: blood. The rearrangement links TRBV18 to TRBJ1-4; D remains unclear. The clonotype originates from a woman aged 30 to 39 in good health. CDR3 residues: CASSRPRGTNEKLFF. The CDR3 coding sequence is TGTGCCAGCTCACGTCCTCGTGGGACTAATGAAAAACTGTTTTTT.